This T cell receptor beta chain was captured in a study of T cell responses to AZD1222 COVID-19 vaccine. TCRdb's table, derived via immunoSEQ multiplex PCR, lists solely in-frame clones and lacks some. Of about 79,000 clones listed, 92% are singletons. The germline V gene encodes CDR1 SGHRS and CDR2 YFSETQ. Trimming took 2 bases from V and 3 from J, leaving 4 bases between them. The CDR3 consists of 12 residues. This receptor was identified in an adult in good health. The source was peripheral blood, collected on day 0 of MenACWY control vaccination. The V and J genes are TRBV5-1 and TRBJ2-3; D not certain. CDR3 protein: CASSFGTDTQYF. The CDR3 nucleotides read TGCGCCAGCAGCTTTGGGACAGATACGCAGTATTTT. Full variable domain (missing parts from reference TRBV5-1 and TRBJ2-3): KAGVTQTPRYLIKTRGQQVTLSCSPISGHRSVSWYQQTPGQGLQFLFEYFSETQRNKGNFPGRFSGRQFSNSRSEMNVSTLELGDSALYLCASSFGTDTQYFGPGTRLTVL.